A single sample gave rise to the 31 T cell receptor beta chains below, sequenced in a study of early T cells in non-severe SARS-CoV-2 infection. TCRdb passed the 5' RACE reads through MiXCR, listing each CDR3 protein once. This table has roughly 66,000 distinct CDR3 sequences, 9.1% appearing once. Sequencing input: whole blood. All receptors derive from an adult who was a healthcare worker with PCR-confirmed SARS-CoV-2 infection or an uninfected control (not recorded which).

This clonotype was observed a few times. This chain links TRBV12-3 or TRBV12-4 with TRBJ2-2; D possibly matches TRBD1 or TRBD2 (5 bases each). The ends were cut back, 2 bases at V and 7 bases at J, with 14 bases in the middle. The CDR3 covers 15 residues. The CDR3 DNA is TGTGCCAGCAGTTTACTCGAGTCTGGGGGCGGGGAGCTGTTTTTT. Amino acid sequence: CASSLLESGGGELFF.

This clonotype has at least ten counts. The chain employs TRBV7-6 and TRBJ1-4; the D gene is possibly TRBD1 (5 bases). CDR3 length: 15 residues. Germline CDR1 is SGHVS and CDR2 is FNYEAQ. The germline V and J ends were trimmed by 4 bases and 7 bases, with 16 bases remaining between them. CDR3 in amino acids: CASSWYSGRGEKLFF. Written as DNA, the CDR3 is TGTGCCAGCAGCTGGTACTCAGGGAGGGGTGAAAAACTGTTTTTT.

The V gene is TRBV15, the J gene TRBJ2-3; D might be TRBD1 (5 bases). Germline values: CDR1 LNHNV, CDR2 YYDKDF (reference sequence). V was trimmed by 5 bases and J by 1 base, leaving 13 bases between them. The CDR3 extends over 15 amino acids. CDR3 sequence reads: CATSPVRGGTDTQYF. DNA for the CDR3: TGTGCCACCAGCCCTGTAAGGGGCGGCACAGATACGCAGTATTTT.

This clonotype has just a few counts. The genes are TRBV7-9 and TRBJ2-7; TRBD2 agrees at 7 bases. Trimming cost V 5 bases and J 0 bases; bases outside gene matches: 4. The CDR3 covers 14 residues. CDR1 is SEHNR and CDR2 is FQNEAQ in the germline V gene (reference sequence). This CDR3 is CASSQAGLSYEQYF. In nucleotides, the CDR3 is TGTGCCAGCAGCCAAGCGGGACTCTCCTACGAGCAGTACTTC.

This clonotype was counted between two and nine times. This chain links TRBV7-2 with TRBJ2-7; TRBD2 agrees at 11 bases. Germline V gene lookup returns CDR1 SGHTA and CDR2 FQGNSA. Germline trimming cut 5 bases from V and 3 bases from J; bases unmatched to any gene: 6. The CDR3 is made up of 15 amino acids. The CDR3 reads CASSPRTSGLYEQYF. The CDR3 DNA reads as TGTGCCAGCAGCCCGCGGACTAGCGGGCTCTACGAGCAGTACTTC.

This clonotype came up many times. J is TRBJ1-5 and V is TRBV12-3 or TRBV12-4; D gene uncertain. Trimming pared 2 bases from V and 11 bases from J, leaving 13 bases between. The CDR3 is 13 amino acids. In DNA form, the CDR3 reads TGTGCCAGCAGTTTAAAGGACGCCAGGACCCAGCATTTT. Translation: CASSLKDARTQHF.

The J gene is TRBJ2-2, the V gene TRBV25-1; 10 nucleotides match TRBD1. CDR1 MGHDK and CDR2 SYGVNS come from the germline V gene. J gave up 4 bases and V 7 bases, and 3 bases lay outside the gene matches. There are 14 residues in the CDR3. This CDR3 is CASTWTGGTGELFF. The CDR3 nucleotides read TGTGCCAGCACCTGGACAGGGGGCACCGGGGAGCTGTTTTTT.

This clonotype was detected only a few times. V is TRBV10-1 and J is TRBJ1-1; D may be TRBD1 (6 bases). V was cut by 6 bases and J by 1 base, with 9 bases left in between. The CDR3 sequence is 13 residues long. Germline CDR1 reads WNHNN; CDR2 reads SYGVQD (reference sequence). The CDR3 nucleotides are TGCGCCAGCAGATCGGACAGGAACACTGAAGCTTTCTTT. Its protein product is CASRSDRNTEAFF.

This clonotype showed up just a few times. The J gene is TRBJ2-5, the V gene TRBV11-2; TRBD2 might be the D (5 bases). V was shortened by 0 bases and J by 2 bases, with 13 bases between the two germline ends. In germline, CDR1 is SGHAT, CDR2 FQNNGV. This CDR3 region has 16 residues. DNA of the CDR3: TGTGCCAGCAGCTTAGATCGGAGAAGCGGACAAGAGACCCAGTACTTC. This sequence encodes CASSLDRRSGQETQYF.

This clonotype has only a few counts. The chain carries TRBV28 and TRBJ2-7; tentatively, D is TRBD1 or TRBD2 (5 bases each). The CDR3 runs to 17 residues. Germline values: CDR1 MDHEN, CDR2 SYDVKM. Trimming removed 3 bases from V and 3 bases from J, with 21 bases in between. The CDR3 nucleotides are TGTGCCAGCAGTTTGCCGACTCCGGGACGTCGACACTACGAGCAGTACTTC. Translating gives CASSLPTPGRRHYEQYF.

This clonotype was detected many times. The chain is built from TRBV4-1 and TRBJ2-1; TRBD2 matches at 13 bases. The CDR3 extends over 18 amino acids. After removal of 1 base from V and 7 bases from J, the junction contained 10 bases not matched to a gene. Germline CDR1 MGHRA, CDR2 YSYEKL. The CDR3 sequence is CASSQVDLGLAGSNEQFF. The DNA of the CDR3 is TGCGCCAGCAGCCAAGTTGACCTGGGACTAGCGGGAAGTAATGAGCAGTTCTTC.

The rearrangement uses TRBV15 and TRBJ2-6; D assignment may be TRBD1 or TRBD2 (5 bases each). V was cut by 1 base and J by 2 bases, with 9 bases left in between. Germline V gene lookup returns CDR1 LNHNV and CDR2 YYDKDF (reference sequence). The CDR3 spans 16 residues. The CDR3 DNA reads TGTGCCACCAGCAGAGTAGGGGAGCCTGGGGCCAACGTCCTGACTTTC. Translation: CATSRVGEPGANVLTF.

The V gene is TRBV6-1, the J gene TRBJ2-3, with TRBD2 matching over 10 bases. V lost 1 base, J lost 0 bases, and 7 bases stayed unmatched. This CDR3 spans 18 amino acids. The germline CDR1 and CDR2 sequences are MNHNS and SASEGT. CDR3 region: CASSEELAGLTSTDTQYF. The CDR3 coding sequence is TGTGCCAGCAGTGAAGAACTAGCGGGGCTTACTAGCACAGATACGCAGTATTTT.

This clonotype was counted many times. The chain recombines TRBV29-1 with TRBJ2-1, with TRBD2 matching 12 bases. V shed 1 base and J 0 bases; nucleotides not matched to a gene: 7. Germline-derived CDR1 and CDR2 are SQVTM and ANQGSEA. The CDR3 is made up of 18 amino acids. The CDR3 loop reads CSVEGLAGVGSSYNEQFF. For the CDR3, the DNA is TGCAGCGTTGAAGGACTAGCGGGAGTTGGGAGCTCCTACAATGAGCAGTTCTTC.

This clonotype showed up many times. The chain couples TRBV6-1 to TRBJ2-5; possibly TRBD1 or TRBD2 for D (5 bases each). CDR3 length equals 13 residues. CDR1 and CDR2 from the germline V gene are MNHNS and SASEGT. V was pared by 8 bases and J by 3 bases, with 13 bases between. This CDR3 is CASVRGSEETQYF. CDR3 DNA sequence: TGTGCCAGCGTTCGGGGCAGTGAAGAGACCCAGTACTTC.

This clonotype was observed many times. The chain couples TRBV19 to TRBJ1-5, with D unclear. Germline V CDR1 and CDR2: LNHDA, SQIVND (reference sequence). V lost 0 bases to trimming and J lost 5 bases, with 11 bases between them. The CDR3 consists of 15 residues. For the CDR3, the DNA is TGTGCCAGTAGTATAGAATCCCTCTCCCATCAGCCCCAGCATTTT. Amino acid sequence: CASSIESLSHQPQHF.

This clonotype has a count of ten or more. The chain joins TRBV6-2 or TRBV6-3 to TRBJ2-5, with 8 bases aligning to TRBD2. Germline V CDR1 and CDR2: MNHEY, SVGEGT. With 2 bases clipped from V and 2 bases from J, the junction kept 13 bases outside the gene matches. The CDR3 loop spans 18 amino acids. CDR3 in amino acids: CASSYPSAGADQQETQYF. The CDR3 bases are TGTGCCAGCAGTTACCCCTCAGCGGGAGCGGACCAGCAAGAGACCCAGTACTTC.

Here the CDR3 reads CSAKHVNTEAFF. The CDR3 DNA follows: TGCAGTGCCAAACACGTGAACACTGAAGCTTTCTTT. The chain is built from TRBV20-1 and TRBJ1-1; D unclear. Germline-derived CDR1 and CDR2 are DFQATT and SNEGSKA (reference sequence). Trimming cost V 6 bases and J 0 bases, with 8 bases left between them. The CDR3 is 12 amino acids.

This clonotype has a count of ten or more. The chain has TRBV28 and TRBJ2-5; tentatively, D is TRBD2 (6 bases). Germline lookup yields CDR1 MDHEN and CDR2 SYDVKM. This CDR3 region has 15 residues. V gave up 1 base and J gave up 0 bases, with 9 bases separating them. CDR3: CASSLSRDYQETQYF. CDR3 bases: TGTGCCAGCAGTTTATCCCGGGACTACCAAGAGACCCAGTACTTC.

CDR3 residues: CSARDDRVIVSGNTIYF. Here the CDR3 DNA reads TGCAGTGCTAGAGATGATAGGGTCATAGTCTCTGGAAACACCATATATTTT. This chain links TRBV20-1 with TRBJ1-3; D is unresolved. The CDR3 length is 17 residues. Germline loops: CDR1 DFQATT, CDR2 SNEGSKA (reference sequence). V was clipped by 0 bases and J by 0 bases, with 15 bases between them.

The gene calls are TRBV18 and TRBJ1-6; no reliable D call. CDR3 length: 13 residues. Germline V gene data show CDR1 as KGHSH and CDR2 as LQKENI. Between the trimmed V and J ends, which lost 6 bases and 5 bases, there was a span of 8 bases. CDR3 sequence reads: CASSSGNNSPLHF. DNA for the CDR3: TGTGCCAGCTCCTCGGGCAATAATTCACCCCTCCACTTT.

The table lists this clonotype with many counts. The V and J genes are TRBV28 and TRBJ1-5; unclear D gene. Trimming took off 6 bases at V and 4 bases at J, with 13 bases between the two ends. Germline V gene lookup returns CDR1 MDHEN and CDR2 SYDVKM. The CDR3 extends over 14 amino acids. CDR3 in DNA: TGTGCCAGCAGCCTCCTCACAGTAAATCAGCCCCAGCATTTT. Its protein product is CASSLLTVNQPQHF.

This clonotype was seen a few times. The chain joins TRBV2 to TRBJ2-1, with D possibly being TRBD2 (5 bases). Germline V CDR1 and CDR2: SNHLY, FYNNEI. The CDR3 is made up of 15 amino acids. Trimming took off 8 bases at V and 0 bases at J, with 14 bases between the two ends. CDR3 DNA: TGTGCCAGCTCGGGCGGGTTTCGCTCCTACAATGAGCAGTTCTTC. Translating gives CASSGGFRSYNEQFF. Based on the CDR3 plus reference TRBV2 and TRBJ2-1, the full variable domain is EPEVTQTPSHQVTQMGQEVILRCVPISNHLYFYWYRQILGQKVEFLVSFYNNEISEKSEIFDDQFSVERPDGSNFTLKIRSTKLEDSAMYFCASSGGFRSYNEQFFGPGTRLTVL.

The chain combines TRBV18 with TRBJ2-5; possibly TRBD1 or TRBD2 for D (6 bases each). V was pared by 5 bases and J by 2 bases, with 15 bases between. The CDR3 length is 15 residues. CDR1 is KGHSH and CDR2 is LQKENI in the germline V gene. DNA for the CDR3: TGTGCCAGCTCATTGGATAAAGGGGGGCAAGAGACCCAGTACTTC. This codes for CASSLDKGGQETQYF.

The genes are TRBV11-2 and TRBJ1-2; D gene uncertain. The germline gives CDR1 SGHAT, CDR2 FQNNGV. V lost 3 bases and J lost 3, with 8 bases in between. The CDR3 has 13 residues. In DNA, the CDR3 is TGTGCCAGCAGCTTTATCGGTGACTATGGCTACACCTTC. It is translated as CASSFIGDYGYTF.

This clonotype has more than one count but fewer than ten. The chain joins TRBV2 to TRBJ2-7; 15 positions match TRBD2. The CDR3 is 15 residues long. CDR1 is SNHLY and CDR2 is FYNNEI in the germline V gene. The V and J ends lost 7 bases and 5 bases, in that order; junction bases with no gene match: 6. The CDR3 here is CASTGLAGGRHEQYF. The CDR3, as DNA: TGTGCCAGCACCGGACTAGCGGGAGGGCGCCACGAGCAGTACTTC.

V usage is TRBV19 and J usage is TRBJ1-2, with 7 bases fitting TRBD1. Looked up from germline, CDR1 is LNHDA and CDR2 is SQIVND (reference sequence). Germline trimming cut 7 bases from V and 8 bases from J; bases unmatched to any gene: 13. The CDR3 runs to 14 residues. CDR3 amino acids: CASNDRVQLGGYTF. In DNA, the CDR3 is TGTGCCAGTAACGACAGGGTACAGCTTGGCGGCTACACCTTC.

V is TRBV5-1 and J is TRBJ2-7; TRBD2 matches at 7 bases. J lost 7 bases, V lost 4 bases, and 14 bases had no gene match. Germline lookup yields CDR1 SGHRS and CDR2 YFSETQ. The CDR3 runs 15 residues. The CDR3 here is CASSQVAGVVGEQYF. The CDR3 DNA follows: TGCGCCAGCAGCCAAGTGGCGGGAGTGGTCGGGGAGCAGTACTTC.

A word on this clonotype: This CDR3 is missing its conserved last phenylalanine or tryptophan, likely due to a read error. The chain has TRBV6-4 and TRBJ2-1; TRBD1 matches at 7 bases. Trimming removed 2 bases from V and 2 bases from J; junction bases left unmatched: 3. The CDR3 contains 15 residues. CDR1 and CDR2 (germline): MRHNA, SNTAGT. CDR3: CASSDTDRPYNEQFL. In nucleotides, the CDR3 is TGTGCCAGCAGTGACACGGACAGGCCCTACAATGAGCAGTTCCTC.

This clonotype was seen a few times. The genes are TRBV7-8 and TRBJ2-7; a possible D gene is TRBD2 (6 bases). The CDR3 sequence is 14 residues long. V dropped 4 bases and J dropped 7 bases, with 17 bases sitting between them. From germline, CDR1 is SGHVS and CDR2 FQNEAQ. For the CDR3, the DNA is TGTGCCAGCAGCTCGCGGGACCACCAATGGGAGCAGTACTTC. It codes for CASSSRDHQWEQYF. The whole variable domain, filled in from reference TRBV7-8 and TRBJ2-7, reads GAGVSQSPRYKVAKRGQDVALRCDPISGHVSLFWYQQALGQGPEFLTYFQNEAQLDKSGLPSDRFFAERPEGSVSTLKIQRTQQEDSAVYLCASSSRDHQWEQYFGPGTRLTVT.

This clonotype was observed a few times. The J gene is TRBJ2-7, the V gene TRBV5-1; 8 bases fit TRBD2. The CDR3 loop spans 15 amino acids. Germline V lookup: CDR1 SGHRS, CDR2 YFSETQ. V gave up 5 bases and J gave up 0 bases; unmatched junction bases: 7. CDR3 in amino acids: CASSPTSESSYEQYF. The CDR3 bases are TGCGCCAGCAGTCCGACTAGCGAGAGCTCCTACGAGCAGTACTTC.